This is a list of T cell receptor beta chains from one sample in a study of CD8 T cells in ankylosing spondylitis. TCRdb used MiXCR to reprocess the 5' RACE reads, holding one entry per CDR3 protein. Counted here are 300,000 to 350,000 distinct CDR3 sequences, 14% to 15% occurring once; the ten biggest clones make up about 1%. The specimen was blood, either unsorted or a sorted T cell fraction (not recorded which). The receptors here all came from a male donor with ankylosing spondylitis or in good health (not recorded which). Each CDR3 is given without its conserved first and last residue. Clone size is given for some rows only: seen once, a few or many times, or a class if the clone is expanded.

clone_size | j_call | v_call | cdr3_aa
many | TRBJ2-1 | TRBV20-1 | SARVPNMIRNEQF
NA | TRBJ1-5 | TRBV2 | ASSELEGASSNQPQH
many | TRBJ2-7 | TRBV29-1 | SVGDRATYEQY
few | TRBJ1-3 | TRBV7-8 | ASSLSRSSGNTIY
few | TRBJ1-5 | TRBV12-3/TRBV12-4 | ASSRDGKKGQPQH
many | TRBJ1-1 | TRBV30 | AWVRMGQTNTEAF
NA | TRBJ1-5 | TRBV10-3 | AIRQNYNQPQH
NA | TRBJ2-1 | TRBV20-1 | CARGSRGLASGEQF
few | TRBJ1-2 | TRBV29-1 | SVEIGYGYT
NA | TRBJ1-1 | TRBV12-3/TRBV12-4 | ASSELMNTEAF
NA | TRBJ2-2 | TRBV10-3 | AIRDPGRGTGELF
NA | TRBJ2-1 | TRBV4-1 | ASSSRVVGRSSYNEQF
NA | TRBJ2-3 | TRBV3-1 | ASSHVRTAGNTQY
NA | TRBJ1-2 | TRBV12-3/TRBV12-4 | ASSFDLALGGYT
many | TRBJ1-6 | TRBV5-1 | ASSPDGNSPLH
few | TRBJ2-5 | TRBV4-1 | ASSQDPRFGETQY
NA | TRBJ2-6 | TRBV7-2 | ASSLVALSGANVLT
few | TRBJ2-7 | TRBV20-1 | SASGGLDYEQY
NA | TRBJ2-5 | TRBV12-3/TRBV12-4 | ASSFYSGRAETQY
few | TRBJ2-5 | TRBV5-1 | ASSPWISGQETQY
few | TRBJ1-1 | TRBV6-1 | ASSEAWGRTEAF
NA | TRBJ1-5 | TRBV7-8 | ASSLGQGWQPQH
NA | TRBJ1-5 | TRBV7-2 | ASSLGGRRNQPQH
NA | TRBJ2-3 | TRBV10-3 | AISPTQAVTDTQY
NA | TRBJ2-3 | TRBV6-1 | ASSEAIAGGGADTQY
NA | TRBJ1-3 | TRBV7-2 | ASSHGTASGNTIY
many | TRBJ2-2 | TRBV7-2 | ASSSGQGNTGELF
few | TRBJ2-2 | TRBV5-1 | ASSSPTNGSTGELF
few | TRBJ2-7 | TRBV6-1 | ATARDPRREQY